Below, 32 T cell receptor beta chains from the same sample are listed, as sequenced in a study of shared clonotypes between healthy human individuals (dated by TCRdb to 2018 to 2021). The receptor library was made with the immunoSEQ multiplex PCR assay. The table was pulled from immuneACCESS by TCRdb, which kept in-frame rearrangements only. Such tables lose some clones; where checked, under half of the loss comes from unresolved V genes, and the rest has no known cause. Present in this sample are approximately 2,300,000 clones, around 93% of which were seen just once. The ten largest clonotypes hold more than 0.35% of the sample. What was sequenced was naive CD4+ T cells from PBMCs. Explained via the paper, the cell subset or site label denotes: CD45RA+ positively selected. The source is a man younger than 30 in good health. Some clones in this sample may be carry-over from other donors' samples.

The V and J genes are TRBV5-8 and TRBJ1-1; D remains unclear. Trimming left V 2 bases short and J 1 base short, with 6 bases between. Looked up from germline, CDR1 is SGHTS and CDR2 is YDEGEE. The CDR3 runs 13 residues. In DNA, the CDR3 is TGTGCCAGCAGCTTAGAGCGGAACACTGAAGCTTTCTTT. Protein: CASSLERNTEAFF.

The rearrangement uses TRBV7-2 and TRBJ2-5, with D possibly matching TRBD2 (5 bases). The length of the CDR3 is 14 residues. The germline CDR1 and CDR2 sequences are SGHTA and FQGNSA. Trimming removed 0 bases at V and 4 bases at J, with 9 bases between. The CDR3, as DNA: TGTGCCAGCAGCTTAGCCGGGGATGGAGAGACCCAGTACTTC. It yields the protein CASSLAGDGETQYF.

The chain recombines TRBV6-5 with TRBJ2-5; possible D gene TRBD2, 5 bases. Germline V gene sequence: CDR1 MNHEY, CDR2 SVGAGI. With 6 bases removed from V and 5 bases from J, the gap between germline ends came to 13 bases. There are 13 residues in the CDR3. CDR3 coding DNA: TGTGCCAGCAGCCCCGGGAATGGGGAGACCCAGTACTTC. As protein: CASSPGNGETQYF.

This clone has a handful of counts. The chain uses TRBV20-1 and TRBJ1-2, with a weak D call TRBD1 (6 bases). Germline V CDR1 and CDR2: DFQATT, SNEGSKA (reference sequence). The CDR3 is made up of 10 amino acids. V lost 5 bases to trimming and J lost 8 bases, with 9 bases between them. This CDR3 is CSADGGGYTF. Here the CDR3 DNA reads TGCAGTGCTGACGGGGGCGGCTACACCTTC.

The chain joins TRBV7-2 to TRBJ2-2, with D unclear. The CDR3 has 14 amino acids. Germline V gene sequence: CDR1 SGHTA, CDR2 FQGNSA. V lost 5 bases and J 1 base, leaving 8 bases between the germline ends. CDR3 coding DNA: TGTGCCAGCAGCAAAGGTGGGAACACCGGGGAGCTGTTTTTT. Amino acids: CASSKGGNTGELFF.

V is TRBV7-2 and J is TRBJ2-7; 7 bases map to TRBD2. The ends lost 1 base at V and 1 base at J; junction bases unmatched: 16. The CDR3 is made up of 19 amino acids. Germline-derived CDR1 and CDR2 are SGHTA and FQGNSA. The CDR3: CASSLVFAQPGRGSYEQYF. For the CDR3, the DNA is TGTGCCAGCAGCTTAGTATTCGCCCAACCCGGGCGGGGGTCCTACGAGCAGTACTTC.

This chain joins TRBV12-5 and TRBJ2-1; tentatively, D is TRBD1 or TRBD2 (5 bases each). Trimming took off 0 bases at V and 7 bases at J, with 16 bases between the two ends. Germline CDR1 and CDR2: LGHNT and FRNRAP. CDR3 length: 16 amino acids. CDR3 nucleotides: TGTGCTAGTGGTTTGGTACGGGGTGACAGCCTAAATGAGCAGTTCTTC. Translated: CASGLVRGDSLNEQFF.

The chain links TRBV4-3 to TRBJ1-2, with TRBD1 as a possible D gene (5 bases). This CDR3 has 15 amino acids. Germline V CDR1 and CDR2: LGHNA, YSLEER. The V and J ends lost 0 bases and 4 bases respectively, with 12 bases between them. The CDR3 DNA follows: TGCGCCAGCAGCCAAGAGAGGGTCCAGGGCTATGGCTACACCTTC. Protein sequence: CASSQERVQGYGYTF.

As to this clone: Other DNA sequences from this sample encode an identical CDR3 as well. The chain employs TRBV7-9 and TRBJ1-3; 11 bases line up with TRBD1. This CDR3 comprises 15 residues. With V trimmed by 6 bases and J by 2 bases, 3 bases remained unmatched. Germline values: CDR1 SEHNR, CDR2 FQNEAQ (reference sequence). DNA of the CDR3: TGTGCCAGCAGTCCGGACAGGGGGCCTGGAAACACCATATATTTT. This encodes CASSPDRGPGNTIYF.

In this sample, this clone turned up a few times. The chain combines TRBV19 with TRBJ1-1; the D gene is possibly TRBD1 (5 bases). The CDR3 length is 15 residues. V lost 1 base to trimming and J lost 5 bases, with 14 bases between them. The V gene's germline CDR1 is LNHDA and CDR2 SQIVND (reference sequence). The CDR3 reads CASSIGEGRWTEAFF. CDR3 sequence (DNA): TGTGCCAGTAGTATAGGGGAGGGGCGGTGGACTGAAGCTTTCTTT.

This chain uses TRBV2 with TRBJ2-2; TRBD1 aligns across 9 bases. The V and J ends lost 7 bases and 3 bases, in that order; junction bases with no gene match: 3. The CDR3 spans 14 residues. CDR1 is SNHLY, CDR2 FYNNEI, per germline. The CDR3 region has the DNA TGTGCCAGCAAACAGGGGGCGGACACCGGGGAGCTGTTTTTT. As protein: CASKQGADTGELFF.

This clone has more than one count but fewer than ten. Other nucleotide sequences in the sample specify the same CDR3. The genes are TRBV18 and TRBJ1-1, with unresolved D. Trimming shortened V by 3 bases and J by 1 base, and 6 bases separated the two germline ends. The CDR3 totals 13 residues. Germline V lookup: CDR1 KGHSH, CDR2 LQKENI. The DNA for the CDR3 is TGTGCCAGCTCACCGGCGGGGAACACTGAAGCTTTCTTT. Encoded protein: CASSPAGNTEAFF.

The J gene is TRBJ2-1, the V gene TRBV9; TRBD2 is a possible D gene (6 bases). The V gene lost 0 bases and the J gene lost 4 bases, with 8 bases spanning the gap. This CDR3 region has 14 residues. Germline lookup yields CDR1 SGDLS and CDR2 YYNGEE. CDR3 residues: CASSVGGKYNEQFF. CDR3 bases: TGTGCCAGCAGCGTAGGCGGGAAGTACAATGAGCAGTTCTTC.

The V gene is TRBV29-1, the J gene TRBJ2-3; tentatively, D is TRBD2 (5 bases). V lost 8 bases, J lost 2 bases, and 14 bases lay in between. The CDR3 length is 13 residues. From germline, CDR1 is SQVTM and CDR2 ANQGSEA. CDR3 DNA: TGCAGCACCTCGAGGGAGCCCACAGATACGCAGTATTTT. This encodes CSTSREPTDTQYF.

The chain recombines TRBV10-3 with TRBJ1-5; D gene uncertain. From germline, CDR1 is ENHRY and CDR2 SYGVKD. Deletions cut 0 bases from V and 3 bases from J, with 6 bases between. The length of the CDR3 is 14 residues. In DNA, the CDR3 is TGTGCCATCAGTGAGTCCCACACCAATCAGCCCCAGCATTTT. As protein: CAISESHTNQPQHF.

The chain couples TRBV28 to TRBJ2-1; 8 bases line up with TRBD1. The CDR3 spans 15 residues. Germline loops: CDR1 MDHEN, CDR2 SYDVKM. J gave up 3 bases and V 5 bases, and 6 bases lay outside the gene matches. CDR3 loop: CASSTFGQGYNEQFF. CDR3 DNA sequence: TGTGCCAGCAGTACTTTTGGACAGGGCTACAATGAGCAGTTCTTC.

This clone was counted once. The CDR3 reads CASSSLRASETYEQYF. The CDR3 DNA reads TGCGCCAGCAGCTCTCTCAGGGCTAGCGAGACCTACGAGCAGTACTTC. This chain uses TRBV5-1 with TRBJ2-7; a weak D match, TRBD2 (6 bases). This CDR3 comprises 16 residues. Trimming removed 3 bases from V and 2 bases from J, with 18 bases in between. Germline loops: CDR1 SGHRS, CDR2 YFSETQ.

This clone was observed once. The chain joins TRBV5-1 to TRBJ2-7, with 7 bases identical to TRBD1. This CDR3 comprises 15 residues. The V gene's germline CDR1 is SGHRS and CDR2 YFSETQ. With 0 bases clipped from V and 2 bases from J, the junction kept 5 bases outside the gene matches. CDR3 protein: CASSLDGRGTYEQYF. The CDR3 region has the DNA TGCGCCAGCAGCTTGGATGGCAGGGGGACCTACGAGCAGTACTTC.

The CDR3 DNA reads as TGTGCCAGCCTTGTCGGGGTGAACACTGAAGCTTTCTTT. Translated, it gives CASLVGVNTEAFF. The chain uses TRBV6-1 and TRBJ1-1; D unresolved. CDR1 and CDR2 (germline): MNHNS, SASEGT. CDR3 length: 13 amino acids. The ends were cut back, 8 bases at V and 0 bases at J, with 10 bases in the middle.

This rearrangement joins TRBV5-6 to TRBJ1-5, with D maybe TRBD1 (5 bases). The CDR3 loop spans 16 amino acids. V was trimmed by 0 bases and J by 0 bases, leaving 10 bases between them. Germline-derived CDR1 and CDR2 are SGHDT and YYEEEE. CDR3 sequence (DNA): TGTGCCAGCAGCTTGGCGGGACCCAATAGCAATCAGCCCCAGCATTTT. Amino acid sequence: CASSLAGPNSNQPQHF.

The chain has TRBV28 and TRBJ2-3; D unresolved. Germline-derived CDR1 and CDR2 are MDHEN and SYDVKM. V was trimmed by 5 bases and J by 6 bases, leaving 9 bases between them. CDR3 length: 12 amino acids. CDR3 sequence: CASSVRSDTQYF. CDR3 coding DNA: TGTGCCAGCAGTGTGAGATCGGATACGCAGTATTTT.

With respect to this clone: Other DNA sequences in the sample encode the same CDR3. DNA for the CDR3: TGTGCCAGCAGTTTAACGGGGGGCTACACCTTC. Its protein is CASSLTGGYTF. This chain joins TRBV28 and TRBJ1-2; D not certain. CDR3 size: 11 residues. V was shortened by 2 bases and J by 8 bases, with 6 bases between the two germline ends. Germline CDR1 and CDR2: MDHEN and SYDVKM.

The gene calls are TRBV7-9 and TRBJ1-2; TRBD1 aligns across 7 bases. CDR1 is SEHNR, CDR2 FQNEAQ, per germline (reference sequence). The CDR3 contains 13 residues. Trimming cost V 5 bases and J 10 bases; bases outside gene matches: 10. In DNA, the CDR3 is TGTGCCAGCAGCCCGACGGACAGGTCCGACTACACCTTC. This gives the protein CASSPTDRSDYTF.

The chain joins TRBV4-1 to TRBJ1-2, with 7 bases fitting TRBD1. The CDR3 sequence is 17 residues long. J lost 4 bases, V lost 4 bases, and 15 bases had no gene match. Germline V lookup: CDR1 MGHRA, CDR2 YSYEKL. This CDR3 is CASSPRRGQSDTYGYTF. Here the CDR3 DNA reads TGCGCCAGCAGCCCACGGAGGGGGCAATCTGATACCTATGGCTACACCTTC.

The chain joins TRBV28 to TRBJ2-7, with 8 bases matching TRBD2. Unmatched junction bases numbered 10, after V lost 2 bases and J lost 7 bases. This CDR3 spans 15 amino acids. Germline CDR1 and CDR2: MDHEN and SYDVKM. This CDR3 is CASSLRGTRPWEQYF. In nucleotides, the CDR3 is TGTGCCAGCAGTTTAAGGGGGACTAGACCCTGGGAGCAGTACTTC.

Notes on this clone: The same CDR3 arises from other DNA sequences in this sample as well. The chain links TRBV6-1 to TRBJ1-3; D is unclear. Trimming left V 2 bases short and J 2 bases short, with 1 base between. The CDR3 runs 12 residues. CDR1 MNHNS and CDR2 SASEGT come from the germline V gene. In nucleotides, the CDR3 is TGTGCCAGCAGTGAACCTGGAAACACCATATATTTT. Protein product: CASSEPGNTIYF.

The chain recombines TRBV6-5 with TRBJ1-5, with D possibly TRBD1 on 5 matching bases. The V and J ends lost 5 bases and 0 bases respectively, with 11 bases between them. Germline loops: CDR1 MNHEY, CDR2 SVGAGI. The CDR3 has 15 amino acids. CDR3 DNA sequence: TGTGCCAGCAGTAAAAGACAGAGTAGCAATCAGCCCCAGCATTTT. Translating it yields CASSKRQSSNQPQHF.

A single count supports this clone. V usage is TRBV27 and J usage is TRBJ1-2, with D maybe TRBD1 (5 bases). The V end lost 3 bases, the J end lost 8 bases, and 19 bases lay between the germline ends. There are 15 residues in the CDR3. Germline lookup yields CDR1 MNHEY and CDR2 SMNVEV (reference sequence). The CDR3 is CASSLGQGRAGGYTF. In nucleotides, the CDR3 is TGTGCCAGCAGTTTGGGGCAAGGTAGGGCTGGCGGCTACACCTTC.

The V and J genes are TRBV2 and TRBJ2-2, with D tentatively TRBD2 (6 bases). V was cut by 8 bases and J by 4 bases, with 14 bases left in between. CDR1 and CDR2 from the germline V gene are SNHLY and FYNNEI. The CDR3 has 14 residues. CDR3 coding DNA: TGTGCCAGCTCGCAGGACTATTCCACCGGGGAGCTGTTTTTT. Translated, it gives CASSQDYSTGELFF.

The J gene is TRBJ1-1, the V gene TRBV28, with TRBD1 identical over 9 bases. The germline V gene encodes CDR1 MDHEN and CDR2 SYDVKM. After removal of 3 bases from V and 8 bases from J, the junction contained 10 bases not matched to a gene. The length of the CDR3 is 15 residues. CDR3 sequence reads: CASSFWGQGVREAFF. DNA for the CDR3: TGTGCCAGCAGTTTCTGGGGACAGGGCGTGCGGGAAGCTTTCTTT. Complete variable domain (other parts from reference TRBV28 and TRBJ1-1): DVKVTQSSRYLVKRTGEKVFLECVQDMDHENMFWYRQDPGLGLRLIYFSYDVKMKEKGDIPEGYSVSREKKERFSLILESASTNQTSMYLCASSFWGQGVREAFFGQGTRLTVV.

This clone was counted only a few times. V and J are TRBV14 and TRBJ1-4; 11 nucleotides agree with TRBD1. The trim removed 3 bases at V and 5 bases at J, leaving 8 bases unmatched. The length of the CDR3 is 17 residues. The germline gives CDR1 SGHDN, CDR2 FVKESK. The CDR3 DNA follows: TGTGCCAGCAGCCAGCGGGACAGGGGGATTCGGAATGAAAAACTGTTTTTT. Its translation: CASSQRDRGIRNEKLFF.

The V and J genes are TRBV2 and TRBJ1-1, with D uncertain. This CDR3 has 15 residues. Germline assignment: CDR1 SNHLY and CDR2 FYNNEI. V lost 4 bases and J lost 2, with 14 bases in between. The CDR3 is CASSVPGPSNTEAFF. CDR3 bases: TGTGCCAGCAGTGTACCTGGGCCCAGTAACACTGAAGCTTTCTTT. Looking up the rest from reference TRBV2 and TRBJ1-1 gives the full variable domain: EPEVTQTPSHQVTQMGQEVILRCVPISNHLYFYWYRQILGQKVEFLVSFYNNEISEKSEIFDDQFSVERPDGSNFTLKIRSTKLEDSAMYFCASSVPGPSNTEAFFGQGTRLTVV.